This T cell receptor (beta chain) was documented in a study of T cell responses to AZD1222 COVID-19 vaccine. Study background: Investigators merged groups given second doses at roughly 4 or roughly 12 weeks. Study-level points and caveats: Donors, mostly white British, included more females; clonal diversity was possibly underestimated. Only 5 or 6 individuals given AZD1222 were seropositive at baseline.

To note about this clone: Its target is not known.

Clones were sequenced by immunoSEQ multiplex PCR, and TCRdb holds only the in-frame ones, with some missing. The sample yields more than 95,000 clones, 93% seen once. The CDR3 is 15 amino acids. V shed 6 bases, J shed 2 bases, and the junction held 8 bases outside the gene matches. Germline CDR1 and CDR2: MNHEY and SVGAGI. The input for sequencing was peripheral blood, taken on day 0 of AZD1222 vaccination. The sequence was collected from an adult in good health. J is TRBJ2-7 and V is TRBV6-5, with 9 bases identical to TRBD2. CDR3 bases: TGTGCCAGCAGCGCTAGCGGGACTTCGGCCTACGAGCAGTACTTC. Protein sequence: CASSASGTSAYEQYF.